The entry that follows covers one T cell receptor beta chain sequence. The V gene end was trimmed by 2 bases and the J gene end by 9 bases; junction bases not matched to a gene: 18. The CDR3 is 18 amino acids. The germline V gene encodes CDR1 SGHRS and CDR2 YFSETQ. These data belong to a study of blood T cell repertoires in COVID-19. Per the original methods: The authors estimated nucleated cell counts from reference gene primer amplification. This table comes from immunoSEQ multiplex PCR, and its TCRdb copy is limited to in-frame clones, with some not included. V, J and clone size derive from that table, while D and trimming were established from the DNA sequence. The sample yields over 200,000 clones, more than 80% seen once.

Material for sequencing was PBMCs or T cells enriched from blood (not recorded which). The clonotype comes from a man aged 25 to 45 who had recovered from COVID-19. The V gene is TRBV5-1, the J gene TRBJ1-5; the match to TRBD1 covers 9 bases. CDR3 nucleotide sequence: TGCGCCAGCAGCTTTCCTCCCGGGACAGGGAGGGCCGAGGGGCCCCAGCATTTT. It specifies CASSFPPGTGRAEGPQHF. Looking up the rest from reference TRBV5-1 and TRBJ1-5 gives the full variable domain: KAGVTQTPRYLIKTRGQQVTLSCSPISGHRSVSWYQQTPGQGLQFLFEYFSETQRNKGNFPGRFSGRQFSNSRSEMNVSTLELGDSALYLCASSFPPGTGRAEGPQHFGDGTRLSIL.